This T cell receptor beta chain was captured in a study of technical replicates of blood from a few donors. Between the trimmed V and J ends, which lost 6 bases and 4 bases, there was a span of 13 bases. The length of the CDR3 is 14 residues. Germline V gene sequence: CDR1 SGHTA, CDR2 FQGNSA. The assay was immunoSEQ multiplex PCR, and TCRdb's table has in-frame clones only and misses some. The sample includes nearly 80,000 clones, approximately 93% of them seen just once. Specimen: T cells isolated from PBMCs. This chain joins TRBV7-2 and TRBJ2-1; D unresolved. The source of this sequence is a human donor in good health. CDR3 amino acids: CASSSAASYNEQFF. The CDR3 DNA reads as TGTGCCAGCAGTTCCGCGGCGTCATACAATGAGCAGTTCTTC.